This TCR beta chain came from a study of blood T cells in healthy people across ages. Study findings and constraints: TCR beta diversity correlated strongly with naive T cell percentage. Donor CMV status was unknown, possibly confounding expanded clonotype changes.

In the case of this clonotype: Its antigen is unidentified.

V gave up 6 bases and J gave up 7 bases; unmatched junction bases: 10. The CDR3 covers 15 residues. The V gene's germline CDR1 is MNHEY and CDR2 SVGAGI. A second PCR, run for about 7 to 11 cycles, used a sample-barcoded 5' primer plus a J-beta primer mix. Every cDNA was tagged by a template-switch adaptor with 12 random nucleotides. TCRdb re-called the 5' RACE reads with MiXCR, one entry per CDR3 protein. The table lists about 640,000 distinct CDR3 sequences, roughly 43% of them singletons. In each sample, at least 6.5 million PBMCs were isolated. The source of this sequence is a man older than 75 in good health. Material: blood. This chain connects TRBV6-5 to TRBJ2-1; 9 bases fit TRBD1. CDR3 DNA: TGTGCCAGCAGGGCTCGGACAGGGGCACGGAATGAGCAGTTCTTC. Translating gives CASRARTGARNEQFF.